The clone carrying this T cell receptor (beta chain) was seen ten or more times. Its antigen is still unknown. This sample is part of a study of T cells in Graves' hyperthyroidism and ophthalmopathy. Broader study findings: Blood also contained most expanded thyroid clonotypes above 0.001.

Patients showing uncontrolled infection, other autoimmune disease, pregnancy or lactation were ineligible. Diagnoses rested on clinical symptoms, serum thyroxine and TRAb, thyroid ultrasound and orbital computed tomography. The blood sample predates any ophthalmopathy symptoms, coming from first hyperthyroidism diagnosis. RNA transcripts yielded amplified TCR beta CDR3 regions. During a first-round RT-PCR of the TCR CDR3, the HTBI primer set was used. From the multiplex PCR reads, TCRdb called clonotypes with MiXCR, one entry per CDR3 protein. The sample contains fewer than 350,000 distinct CDR3 sequences, 10% to 15% of which appear only once. With 4 bases removed from V and 5 bases from J, the gap between germline ends came to 15 bases. Germline-derived CDR1 and CDR2 are SGHTA and FQGNSA. The CDR3 is 14 amino acids.

Sequences were obtained from blood. The chain recombines TRBV7-2 with TRBJ2-7, with unresolved D. This TCR was recovered from a woman in her 30s with Graves' hyperthyroidism that later progressed to Graves' ophthalmopathy. The CDR3 is CASSSGPESHEQYF. CDR3 coding DNA: TGTGCCAGCAGCTCGGGCCCTGAATCCCACGAGCAGTACTTC.